This record covers a single T cell receptor (beta chain). The target antigen is unknown. This sample is drawn from a study of tumor-infiltrating lymphocytes in localized non-small cell lung cancer. The repertoire was sequenced with immunoSEQ multiplex PCR; TCRdb's copy has only in-frame clones and lacks some. This sample has about 16,000 clones, with approximately 49% found just once. V was clipped by 11 bases and J by 1 base, with 11 bases between them. This CDR3 region has 13 residues. Germline V gene data show CDR1 as MNHEY and CDR2 as SVGAGI. Points from the study as a whole: Compared with uninvolved lung, tumors showed higher T cell infiltration by TCRbeta sequencing.

Sequencing input: lung tumor tissue. The V gene is TRBV6-5, the J gene TRBJ2-2; D is perhaps TRBD2 (5 bases). This sequence originates from a human donor with non-small cell lung cancer. CDR3: CAAREMNTGELFF. The CDR3 DNA follows: TGTGCCGCCCGGGAAATGAACACCGGGGAGCTGTTTTTT.